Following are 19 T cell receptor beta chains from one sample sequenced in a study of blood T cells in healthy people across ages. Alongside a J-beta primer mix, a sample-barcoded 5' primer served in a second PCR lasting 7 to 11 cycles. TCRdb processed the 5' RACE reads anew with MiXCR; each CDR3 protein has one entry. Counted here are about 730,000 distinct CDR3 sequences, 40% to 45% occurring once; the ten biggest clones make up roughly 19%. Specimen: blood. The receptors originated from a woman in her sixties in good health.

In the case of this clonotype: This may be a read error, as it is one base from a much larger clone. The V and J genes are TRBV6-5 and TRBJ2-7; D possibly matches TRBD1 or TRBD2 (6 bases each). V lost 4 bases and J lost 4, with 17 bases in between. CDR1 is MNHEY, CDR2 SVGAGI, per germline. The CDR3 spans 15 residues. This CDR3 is CASSCSAGQGYEQYF. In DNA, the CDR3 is TGTGCCAGCAGTTGCTCCGCGGGACAAGGATACGAGCAGTACTTC.

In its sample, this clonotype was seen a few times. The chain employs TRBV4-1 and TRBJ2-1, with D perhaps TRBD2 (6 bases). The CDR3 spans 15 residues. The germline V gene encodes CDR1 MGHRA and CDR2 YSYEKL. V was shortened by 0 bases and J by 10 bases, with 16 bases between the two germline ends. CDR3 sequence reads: CASSQDRGKAGEQFF. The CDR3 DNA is TGCGCCAGCAGCCAAGATAGGGGAAAGGCGGGAGAGCAGTTCTTC.

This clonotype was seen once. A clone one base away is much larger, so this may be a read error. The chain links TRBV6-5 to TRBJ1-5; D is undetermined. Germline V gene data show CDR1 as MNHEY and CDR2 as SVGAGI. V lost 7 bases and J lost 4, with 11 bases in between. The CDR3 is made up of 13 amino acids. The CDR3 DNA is TGTGCCAGCAATGCCCAACAGAATCAGCCCCAGCATTTT. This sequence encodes CASNAQQNQPQHF.

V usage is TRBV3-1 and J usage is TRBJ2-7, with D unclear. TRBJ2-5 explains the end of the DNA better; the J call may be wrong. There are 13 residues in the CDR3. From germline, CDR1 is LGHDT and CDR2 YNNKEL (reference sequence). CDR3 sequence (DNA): TGTGCCAGCAGCCCTCCCCAGGAAGTGACCCAGTACTTC. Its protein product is CASSPPQEVTQYF.

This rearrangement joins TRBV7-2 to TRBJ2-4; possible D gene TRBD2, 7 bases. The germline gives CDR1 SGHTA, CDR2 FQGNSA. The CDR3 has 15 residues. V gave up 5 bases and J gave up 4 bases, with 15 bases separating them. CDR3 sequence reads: CASSKGGGRKNIQYF. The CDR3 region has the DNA TGTGCCAGCAGCAAAGGGGGGGGTCGTAAAAACATTCAGTACTTC.

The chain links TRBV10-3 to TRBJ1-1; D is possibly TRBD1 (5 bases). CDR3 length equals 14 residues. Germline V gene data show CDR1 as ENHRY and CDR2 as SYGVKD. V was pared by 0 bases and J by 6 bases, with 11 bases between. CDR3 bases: TGTGCCATCAGTGAGTCGTCAGGGACCGCTGAAGCTTTCTTT. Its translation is CAISESSGTAEAFF.

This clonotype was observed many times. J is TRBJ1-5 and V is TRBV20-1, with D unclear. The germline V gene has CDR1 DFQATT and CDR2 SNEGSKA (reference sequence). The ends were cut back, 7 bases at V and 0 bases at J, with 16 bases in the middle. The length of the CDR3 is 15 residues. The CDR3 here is CSVSRNPNSNQPQHF. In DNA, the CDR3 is TGCAGTGTCAGTCGGAACCCTAATAGCAATCAGCCCCAGCATTTT.

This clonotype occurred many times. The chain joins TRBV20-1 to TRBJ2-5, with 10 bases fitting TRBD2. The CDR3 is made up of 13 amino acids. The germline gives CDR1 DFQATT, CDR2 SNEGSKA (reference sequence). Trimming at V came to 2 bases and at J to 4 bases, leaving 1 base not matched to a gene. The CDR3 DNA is TGCAGTGCTAGAATAGCGGGAGGAGAGACCCAGTACTTC. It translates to CSARIAGGETQYF.

The CDR3 DNA is TGCGCCAGCAGCCCGGGGACCAGGCCCCATGAGCAGTTCTTC. Its translation is CASSPGTRPHEQFF. The genes are TRBV5-1 and TRBJ2-1; D is tentatively TRBD1 or TRBD2 (5 bases each). The CDR3 length is 14 residues. The V gene's germline CDR1 is SGHRS and CDR2 YFSETQ. The V gene lost 4 bases and the J gene lost 8 bases, with 16 bases spanning the gap. Full variable domain (remainder filled in from reference TRBV5-1 and TRBJ2-1): KAGVTQTPRYLIKTRGQQVTLSCSPISGHRSVSWYQQTPGQGLQFLFEYFSETQRNKGNFPGRFSGRQFSNSRSEMNVSTLELGDSALYLCASSPGTRPHEQFFGPGTRLTVL.

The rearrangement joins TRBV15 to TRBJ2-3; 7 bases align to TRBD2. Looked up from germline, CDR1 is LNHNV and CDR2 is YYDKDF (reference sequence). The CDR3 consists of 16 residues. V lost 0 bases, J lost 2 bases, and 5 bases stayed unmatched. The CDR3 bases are TGTGCCACCAGCAGAGATCTGGGGGGGAACACAGATACGCAGTATTTT. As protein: CATSRDLGGNTDTQYF.

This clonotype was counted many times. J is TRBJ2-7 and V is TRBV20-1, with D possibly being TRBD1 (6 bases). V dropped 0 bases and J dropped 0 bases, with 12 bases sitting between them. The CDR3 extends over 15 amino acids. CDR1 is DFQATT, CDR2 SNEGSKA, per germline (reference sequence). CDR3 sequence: CSARDTGRSSYEQYF. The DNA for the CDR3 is TGCAGTGCTAGAGACACAGGGCGGAGCTCCTACGAGCAGTACTTC.

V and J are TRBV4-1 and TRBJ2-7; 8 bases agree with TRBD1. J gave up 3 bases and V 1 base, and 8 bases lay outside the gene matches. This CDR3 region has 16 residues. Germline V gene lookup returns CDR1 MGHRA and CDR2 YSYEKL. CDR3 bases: TGCGCCAGCAGCCAAGGCAGCGAGGGACAGGTCTACGAGCAGTACTTC. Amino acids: CASSQGSEGQVYEQYF.

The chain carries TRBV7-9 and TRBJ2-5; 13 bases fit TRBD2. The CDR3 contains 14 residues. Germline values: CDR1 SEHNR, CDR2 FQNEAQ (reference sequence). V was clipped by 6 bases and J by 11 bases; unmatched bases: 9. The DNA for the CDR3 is TGTGCCAGCAGACCACGGACTAGCGGGAGCCGGCAGTACTTC. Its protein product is CASRPRTSGSRQYF.

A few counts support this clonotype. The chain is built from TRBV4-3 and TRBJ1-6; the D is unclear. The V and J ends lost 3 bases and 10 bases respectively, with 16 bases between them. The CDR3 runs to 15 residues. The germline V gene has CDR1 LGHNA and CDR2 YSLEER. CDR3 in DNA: TGCGCCAGCAGCCAGGAAACCCTTTATGGGTCACCCCTCCACTTT. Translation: CASSQETLYGSPLHF.

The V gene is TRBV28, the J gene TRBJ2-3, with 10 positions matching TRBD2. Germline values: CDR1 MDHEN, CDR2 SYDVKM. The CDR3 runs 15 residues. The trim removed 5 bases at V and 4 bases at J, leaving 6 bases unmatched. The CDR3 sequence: CASSNSGGQADTQYF. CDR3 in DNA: TGTGCCAGCAGTAATAGCGGGGGGCAGGCAGATACGCAGTATTTT.

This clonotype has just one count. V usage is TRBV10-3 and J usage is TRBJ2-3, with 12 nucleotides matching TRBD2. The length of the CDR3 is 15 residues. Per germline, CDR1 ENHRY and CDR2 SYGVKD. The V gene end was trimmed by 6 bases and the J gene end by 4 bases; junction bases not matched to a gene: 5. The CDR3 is CAIRPSGGVPDTQYF. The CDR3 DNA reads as TGTGCCATCAGGCCTAGCGGGGGGGTTCCAGATACGCAGTATTTT.

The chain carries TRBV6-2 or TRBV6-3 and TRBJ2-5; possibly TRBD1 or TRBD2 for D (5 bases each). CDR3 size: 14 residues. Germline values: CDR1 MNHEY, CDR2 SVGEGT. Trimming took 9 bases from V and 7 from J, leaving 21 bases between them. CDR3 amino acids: CASRSKTARGTQYF. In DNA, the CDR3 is TGTGCCAGTCGGAGTAAGACAGCCCGGGGGACCCAGTACTTC.

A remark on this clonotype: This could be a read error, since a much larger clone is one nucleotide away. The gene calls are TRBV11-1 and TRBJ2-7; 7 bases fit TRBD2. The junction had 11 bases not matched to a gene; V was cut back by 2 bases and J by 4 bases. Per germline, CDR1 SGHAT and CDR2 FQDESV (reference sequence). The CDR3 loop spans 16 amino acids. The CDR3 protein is CASSLQSGVNPYEQYF. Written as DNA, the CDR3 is TGTGCCAGCAGCTTACAGAGCGGGGTGAACCCGTACGAGCAGTACTTC. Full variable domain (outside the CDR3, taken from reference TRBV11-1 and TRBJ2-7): EAEVAQSPRYKITEKSQAVAFWCDPISGHATLYWYRQILGQGPELLVQFQDESVVDDSQLPKDRFSAERLKGVDSTLKIQPAELGDSAMYLCASSLQSGVNPYEQYFGPGTRLTVT.

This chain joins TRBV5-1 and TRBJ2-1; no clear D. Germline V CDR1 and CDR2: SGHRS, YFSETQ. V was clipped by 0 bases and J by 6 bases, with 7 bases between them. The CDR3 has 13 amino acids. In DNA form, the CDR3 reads TGCGCCAGCAGCTTGGTCTCCAGCAATGAGCAGTTCTTC. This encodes CASSLVSSNEQFF. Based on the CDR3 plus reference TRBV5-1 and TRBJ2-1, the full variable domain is KAGVTQTPRYLIKTRGQQVTLSCSPISGHRSVSWYQQTPGQGLQFLFEYFSETQRNKGNFPGRFSGRQFSNSRSEMNVSTLELGDSALYLCASSLVSSNEQFFGPGTRLTVL.